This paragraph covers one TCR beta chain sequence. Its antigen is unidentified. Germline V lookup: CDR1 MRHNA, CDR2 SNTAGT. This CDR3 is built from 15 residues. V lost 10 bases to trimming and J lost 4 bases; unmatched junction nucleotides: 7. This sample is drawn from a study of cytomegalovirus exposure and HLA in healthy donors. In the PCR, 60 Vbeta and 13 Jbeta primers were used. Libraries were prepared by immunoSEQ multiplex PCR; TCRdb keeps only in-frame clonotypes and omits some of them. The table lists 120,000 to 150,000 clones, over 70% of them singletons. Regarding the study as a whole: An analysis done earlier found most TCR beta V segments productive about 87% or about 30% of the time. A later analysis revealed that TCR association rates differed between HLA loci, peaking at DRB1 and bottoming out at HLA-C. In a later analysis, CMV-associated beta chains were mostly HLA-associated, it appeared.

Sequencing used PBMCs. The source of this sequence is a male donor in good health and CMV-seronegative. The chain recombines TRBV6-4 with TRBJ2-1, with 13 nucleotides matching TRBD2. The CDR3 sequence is CATATLAGGYNEQFF. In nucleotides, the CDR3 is TGTGCCACCGCCACACTAGCGGGGGGGTACAATGAGCAGTTCTTC.